Listed here is a single T cell receptor (beta chain). Its antigen is not identified. 5'RACE template switching with UMIs produced the TCR beta cDNA. TCRdb reprocessed the 5' RACE reads, keeping one entry per CDR3 protein, no DNA. The specimen's table records 140,000 to 150,000 distinct CDR3 sequences. The data are from a study of T cells expressing NK-cell markers. Study-level background: It was from sorted CD3+CD56+NKG2C+, CD3+CD56+NKG2C- and CD3+CD56-NKG2C+ T cells that TCR beta repertoires came. Serological testing identified seven of the eight sequenced donors as HCMV-seropositive and one as seronegative. Study results and caveats: As a fraction of CD8+ T cells, dominant NKG2C+ clonotypes reached about 1.0-8% in more than five donors.

CDR3 length equals 13 residues. CDR1 and CDR2 from the germline V gene are GTSNPN and SVGIG (reference sequence). This chain links TRBV30 with TRBJ2-2; TCRdb names TRBD1, which stays unverified in the absence of DNA. The sample consisted of blood T cells: a sorted CD56 or NKG2C T cell subset, CD4+ or CD8+ T cells, or bulk PBMC T cells (not recorded which). The receptor was isolated from a man aged 18 to 29 in good health. The CDR3 protein is CALRDSNTGELFF. Looking up the rest from reference TRBV30 and TRBJ2-2 gives the full variable domain: SQTIHQWPATLVQPVGSPLSLECTVEGTSNPNLYWYRQAAGRGLQLLFYSVGIGQISSEVPQNLSASRPQDRQFILSSKKLLLSDSGFYLCALRDSNTGELFFGEGSRLTVL.